This T cell receptor beta chain was obtained from a study of cytomegalovirus exposure and HLA in healthy donors. Details on this clone: Its antigen is unidentified.

Study conclusions and caveats: The authors later found TCR association rates varying by HLA locus, with DRB1 most and HLA-C fewest.

Researchers ran the PCR with 60 Vbeta and 13 Jbeta primers. Measured with immunoSEQ multiplex PCR; TCRdb has only the in-frame clones, and not every one. Altogether fewer than 250,000 clones are present, 65% to 80% being singletons, with the ten largest covering about 1.1%. The CDR3 is 14 amino acids. V lost 2 bases to trimming and J lost 6 bases, with 13 bases between them. Germline lookup yields CDR1 SNHLY and CDR2 FYNNEI. The sequenced material came from PBMCs. This TCR was recovered from a woman aged 40 to 50 in good health and CMV-seronegative. The rearrangement links TRBV2 to TRBJ1-1, with D possibly being TRBD1 (6 bases). CDR3 in DNA: TGTGCCAGCAGTGAATACAGGGAGAGTTCTGAAGCTTTCTTT. It encodes CASSEYRESSEAFF.